This T cell receptor beta chain emerged from a study of cytomegalovirus exposure and HLA in healthy donors. Study-level findings and limits: A later analysis reportedly identified an Asian-associated ancestry cluster as carrying fewer N-insertions than the approximately 640-donor mean.

Comment on this clone: Antigen specificity is unknown.

With 60 Vbeta and 13 Jbeta primers, the PCR was carried out. Method: immunoSEQ multiplex PCR; TCRdb's copy keeps in-frame clones and lacks some. The sample consists of about 160,000 clones, roughly 87% of them appearing once. There are 14 residues in the CDR3. CDR1 and CDR2 (germline): SGHDT, YYEEEE. V lost 0 bases to trimming and J lost 5 bases, with 9 bases between them. The chain recombines TRBV5-6 with TRBJ1-5; D unresolved. Sequencing used PBMCs. The receptor was derived from a girl between 10 and 17 years old in good health and CMV-seropositive. CDR3 bases: TGTGCCAGCAGCTTGGGGCAGAATTATCAGCCCCAGCATTTT. Translated, it gives CASSLGQNYQPQHF.